This T cell receptor beta chain was identified in a study of blood T cell repertoires in COVID-19. Study-level background: Specimens from acute and convalescent COVID-19 originated in the United States, Italy and Spain. T cells, B-cell-depleted T cells, or PBMCs provided the cDNA or gDNA that served as material.

Per the study methods: From reference gene primer amplification, estimates of nucleated cell counts were derived. Sequencing was performed with immunoSEQ multiplex PCR; in TCRdb, only in-frame clones are kept and a portion is missing. That table is the source of V, J and clone size, and D and trimming were worked out from the DNA. The sample contains about 140,000 clones, about four fifths of which appear only once. The TCR originated in a man older than 75 with acute or convalescent COVID-19. The sample was peripheral blood.

CDR3 bases: TGTGCCAGCAGTGAGACAGGGGACCCTGGAAACACCATATATTTT. Translating it yields CASSETGDPGNTIYF. The genes are TRBV6-1 and TRBJ1-3; 8 nucleotides match TRBD1. This CDR3 has 15 residues. The germline CDR1 and CDR2 sequences are MNHNS and SASEGT. V lost 3 bases, J lost 2 bases, and 3 bases stayed unmatched.